The 8 T cell receptor beta chains in this list originate from one sample, sequenced in a study of OX40 agonist ivuxolimab in advanced cancers. Assay: immunoSEQ multiplex PCR; the TCRdb copy retains only in-frame clones and omits some. The sample records fewer than 100,000 clones, around 86% being singletons. This material consisted of CD4+ or CD8+ T cells sorted from blood, taken in a trial of the OX40 agonist ivuxolimab. The receptors originated from an adult with an advanced solid tumor such as melanoma, head and neck, liver or kidney cancer.

The V call is TRBV6-1, the J call TRBJ2-7; unclear D gene. Germline CDR1 and CDR2: MNHNS and SASEGT. V was cut by 7 bases and J by 6 bases, with 22 bases left in between. The CDR3 length is 15 residues. The CDR3 spells CASIFNAGPTAEQYF. CDR3 nucleotides: TGTGCCAGCATTTTCAACGCAGGCCCCACCGCCGAGCAGTACTTC.

The chain recombines TRBV4-3 with TRBJ1-2; no clear D gene. The germline CDR1 and CDR2 sequences are LGHNA and YSLEER. V gave up 1 base and J gave up 4 bases, with 13 bases separating them. The CDR3 consists of 15 residues. CDR3 residues: CASSQAVDPTYGYTF. CDR3 in DNA: TGCGCCAGCAGCCAAGCTGTGGACCCAACCTATGGCTACACCTTC.

V is TRBV7-8 and J is TRBJ2-1; TRBD1 matches 7 bases. CDR3 length: 15 amino acids. V shed 7 bases, J shed 7 bases, and the junction held 13 bases outside the gene matches. Per germline, CDR1 SGHVS and CDR2 FQNEAQ. Written as DNA, the CDR3 is TGTGCCAGCATCAATGACAGGGCGGTAATTAATGAGCAGTTCTTC. Encoded protein: CASINDRAVINEQFF.

The genes are TRBV9 and TRBJ1-3; D is uncertain. CDR3 length equals 14 residues. Between the trimmed V and J ends, which lost 0 bases and 4 bases, there was a span of 8 bases. Germline assignment: CDR1 SGDLS and CDR2 YYNGEE. The CDR3 protein is CASSVAPEGNTIYF. DNA of the CDR3: TGTGCCAGCAGCGTAGCTCCAGAAGGAAACACCATATATTTT. Supplemented by reference TRBV9 and TRBJ1-3, the full variable domain reads DSGVTQTPKHLITATGQRVTLRCSPRSGDLSVYWYQQSLDQGLQFLIQYYNGEERAKGNILERFSAQQFPDLHSELNLSSLELGDSALYFCASSVAPEGNTIYFGEGSWLTVV.

The chain uses TRBV5-1 and TRBJ2-7, with a weak D call TRBD1 (6 bases). This CDR3 is 13 amino acids long. In germline, CDR1 is SGHRS, CDR2 YFSETQ. V lost 4 bases and J lost 3, with 11 bases in between. The CDR3 region has the DNA TGCGCCAGCAGCACTCCGACAGGCTACGAGCAGTACTTC. Translated, it gives CASSTPTGYEQYF.

The V call is TRBV2, the J call TRBJ2-6; TRBD1 might be the D (6 bases). V lost 4 bases to trimming and J lost 5 bases, with 15 bases between them. Germline CDR1 SNHLY, CDR2 FYNNEI. The CDR3 spans 16 residues. CDR3 DNA: TGTGCCAGCAGTGTTTTAGGCAGGGGAAGGGCCAACGTCCTGACTTTC. This codes for CASSVLGRGRANVLTF.

This clone occurred once. The CDR3 sequence: CASYRPAGDNEQFF. The CDR3 DNA reads TGTGCCAGCTATCGCCCAGCGGGAGACAATGAGCAGTTCTTC. This chain joins TRBV2 and TRBJ2-1; 8 bases are a match to TRBD2. CDR1 is SNHLY and CDR2 is FYNNEI in the germline V gene. CDR3 length: 14 amino acids. V shed 8 bases and J 5 bases; nucleotides not matched to a gene: 8.

The V and J genes are TRBV5-1 and TRBJ2-2; perhaps TRBD2 as D (6 bases). The CDR3 spans 14 residues. Germline CDR1 reads SGHRS; CDR2 reads YFSETQ. Trimming shortened V by 4 bases and J by 1 base, and 8 bases separated the two germline ends. CDR3 in amino acids: CASSSGQNTGELFF. CDR3 bases: TGCGCCAGCAGCAGCGGGCAGAACACCGGGGAGCTGTTTTTT.